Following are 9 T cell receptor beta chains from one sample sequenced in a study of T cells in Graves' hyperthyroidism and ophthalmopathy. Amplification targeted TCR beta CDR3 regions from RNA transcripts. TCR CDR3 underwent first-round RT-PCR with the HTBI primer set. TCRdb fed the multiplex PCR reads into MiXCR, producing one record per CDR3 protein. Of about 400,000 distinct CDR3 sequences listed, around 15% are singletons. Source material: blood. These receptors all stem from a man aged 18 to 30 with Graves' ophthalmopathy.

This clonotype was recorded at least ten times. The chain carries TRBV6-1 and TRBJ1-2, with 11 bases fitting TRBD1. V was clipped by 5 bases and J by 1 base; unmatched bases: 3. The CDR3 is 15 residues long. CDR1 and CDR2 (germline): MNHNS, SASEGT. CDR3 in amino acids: CASSKGQGVNYGYTF. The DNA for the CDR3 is TGTGCCAGCAGTAAGGGACAGGGGGTTAACTATGGCTACACCTTC.

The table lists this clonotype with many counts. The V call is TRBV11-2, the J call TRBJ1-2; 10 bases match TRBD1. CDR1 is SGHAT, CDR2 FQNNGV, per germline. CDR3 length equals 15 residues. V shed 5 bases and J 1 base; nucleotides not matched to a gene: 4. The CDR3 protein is CASSPRDRGNYGYTF. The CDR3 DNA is TGTGCCAGCAGCCCTAGGGACAGGGGTAACTATGGCTACACCTTC. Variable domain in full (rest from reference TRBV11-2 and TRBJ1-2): EAGVAQSPRYKIIEKRQSVAFWCNPISGHATLYWYQQILGQGPKLLIQFQNNGVVDDSQLPKDRFSAERLKGVDSTLKIQPAKLEDSAVYLCASSPRDRGNYGYTFGSGTRLTVV.

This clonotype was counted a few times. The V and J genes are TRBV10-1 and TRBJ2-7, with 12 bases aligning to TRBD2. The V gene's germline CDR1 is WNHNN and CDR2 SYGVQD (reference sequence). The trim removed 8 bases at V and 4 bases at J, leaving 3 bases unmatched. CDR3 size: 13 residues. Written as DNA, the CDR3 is TGCGCCAGCGGAACTAGCGGGGGGTACGAGCAGTACTTC. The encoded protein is CASGTSGGYEQYF.

DNA of the CDR3: TGCGCCAGCAGCAGGACTAGCGGGGAGAATGAGCAGTTCTTC. Translating gives CASSRTSGENEQFF. J is TRBJ2-1 and V is TRBV5-1; 12 nucleotides line up with TRBD2. The junction had 3 bases not matched to a gene; V was cut back by 4 bases and J by 7 bases. The CDR3 runs to 14 residues. The germline V gene has CDR1 SGHRS and CDR2 YFSETQ.

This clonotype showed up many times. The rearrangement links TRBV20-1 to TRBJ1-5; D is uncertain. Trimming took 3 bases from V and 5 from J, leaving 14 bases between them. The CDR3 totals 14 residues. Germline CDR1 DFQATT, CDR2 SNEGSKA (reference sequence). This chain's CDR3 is CSASVGTAHQPQHF. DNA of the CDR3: TGCAGTGCTAGTGTGGGAACGGCTCATCAGCCCCAGCATTTT.

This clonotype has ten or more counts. CDR3 region: CASSFGFYYGYTF. In DNA, the CDR3 is TGTGCCAGCAGCTTTGGCTTTTACTATGGCTACACCTTC. The V gene is TRBV7-9, the J gene TRBJ1-2; D unclear. V gave up 3 bases and J gave up 3 bases, with 8 bases separating them. Germline lookup yields CDR1 SEHNR and CDR2 FQNEAQ (reference sequence). The CDR3 runs to 13 residues.

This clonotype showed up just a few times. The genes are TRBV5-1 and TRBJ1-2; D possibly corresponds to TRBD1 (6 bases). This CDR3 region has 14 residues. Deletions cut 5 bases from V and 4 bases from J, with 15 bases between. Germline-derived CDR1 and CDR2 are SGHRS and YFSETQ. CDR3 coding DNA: TGCGCCAGCAGTTTGACAGGCTCTGCCTATGGCTACACCTTC. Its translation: CASSLTGSAYGYTF.

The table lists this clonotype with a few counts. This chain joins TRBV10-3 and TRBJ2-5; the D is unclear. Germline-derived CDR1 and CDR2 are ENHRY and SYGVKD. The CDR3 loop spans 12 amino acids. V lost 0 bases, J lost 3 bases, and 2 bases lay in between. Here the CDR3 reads CAISESEETQYF. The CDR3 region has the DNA TGTGCCATCAGTGAGTCGGAAGAGACCCAGTACTTC.

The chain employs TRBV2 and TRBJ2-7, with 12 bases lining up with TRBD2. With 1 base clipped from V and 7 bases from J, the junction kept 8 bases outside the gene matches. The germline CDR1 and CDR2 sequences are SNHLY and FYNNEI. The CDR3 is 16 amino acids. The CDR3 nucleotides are TGTGCCAGCAGTGAAGGGCTAGCGGGGGGGCCGGGAGAGCAGTACTTC. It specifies CASSEGLAGGPGEQYF.